These 32 T cell receptor beta chains were all obtained from the same sample, sequenced in a study of cytomegalovirus exposure and HLA in healthy donors. PCR used 60 Vbeta primers and 13 Jbeta primers. Some clones are missing from TCRdb's copy, which holds only in-frame ones; the method was immunoSEQ multiplex PCR. The sample gives around 130,000 clones, just under 80% of which show up once; around 1.5% is in the top ten. The sample consisted of PBMCs. Receptors originate from a woman aged 18 to 35 in good health and CMV-seronegative.

In this sample, this clone turned up once. The rearrangement joins TRBV6-5 to TRBJ2-7; D remains unclear. V gave up 2 bases and J gave up 3 bases, with 11 bases separating them. Germline loops: CDR1 MNHEY, CDR2 SVGAGI. The CDR3 spans 14 residues. The CDR3 here is CASSYEPTLYEQYF. CDR3 DNA sequence: TGTGCCAGCAGTTACGAGCCGACTCTCTACGAGCAGTACTTC.

The table lists this clone with a few counts. The chain recombines TRBV5-5 with TRBJ2-1, with D maybe TRBD2 (6 bases). CDR3 size: 13 residues. V lost 3 bases and J 8 bases, leaving 12 bases between the germline ends. Germline lookup yields CDR1 SGHKS and CDR2 YYEKEE (reference sequence). Written as DNA, the CDR3 is TGTGCCAGCAGCTGGGAACTAGCTTATGAGCAGTTCTTC. Protein: CASSWELAYEQFF.

This clone was found a few times. This chain joins TRBV7-9 and TRBJ2-3; TRBD2 matches 7 bases. The germline CDR1 and CDR2 sequences are SEHNR and FQNEAQ (reference sequence). The CDR3 is 15 residues long. Trimming at V came to 4 bases and at J to 0 bases, leaving 4 bases not matched to a gene. The CDR3 loop reads CASSSTSVSTDTQYF. The CDR3 DNA reads TGTGCCAGCAGCTCTACTAGCGTTAGCACAGATACGCAGTATTTT.

This rearrangement joins TRBV30 to TRBJ2-5; 10 bases align to TRBD1. The CDR3 extends over 13 amino acids. V dropped 1 base and J dropped 4; count of bases not matched to a gene: 0. Per germline, CDR1 GTSNPN and CDR2 SVGIG (reference sequence). The CDR3 region has the DNA TGTGCCTGGAGTGGGACAGGGGGAGAGACCCAGTACTTC. Amino acid sequence: CAWSGTGGETQYF.

The V and J genes are TRBV27 and TRBJ1-1; D perhaps matches TRBD1 (6 bases). V lost 4 bases, J lost 3 bases, and 18 bases lay in between. Germline V gene sequence: CDR1 MNHEY, CDR2 SMNVEV (reference sequence). The CDR3 is 16 amino acids. In DNA, the CDR3 is TGTGCCAGCAGTTCCAGCTGGCGGGGGCCAGACACTGAAGCTTTCTTT. Protein: CASSSSWRGPDTEAFF.

The chain is built from TRBV29-1 and TRBJ1-1; D gene ambiguous. Germline CDR1 is SQVTM and CDR2 is ANQGSEA. The V and J ends lost 7 bases and 3 bases respectively, with 15 bases between them. CDR3 length: 13 residues. The CDR3 sequence: CSAPPGRDTEAFF. Here the CDR3 DNA reads TGCAGCGCCCCGCCGGGAAGGGACACTGAAGCTTTCTTT.

V usage is TRBV6-1 and J usage is TRBJ2-1; TRBD2 agrees at 7 bases. Germline trimming cut 3 bases from V and 9 bases from J; bases unmatched to any gene: 5. The CDR3 totals 13 residues. Germline-derived CDR1 and CDR2 are MNHNS and SASEGT. This CDR3 is CASSETSWGEQFF. The CDR3 DNA is TGTGCCAGCAGTGAGACTAGCTGGGGTGAGCAGTTCTTC.

CDR3 bases: TGTGCCAGCAGTCATGGACAAGCCGTTGAAGCTTTCTTT. It is translated as CASSHGQAVEAFF. The gene calls are TRBV6-6 and TRBJ1-1; tentative D call: TRBD1 (5 bases). Looked up from germline, CDR1 is MNHNY and CDR2 is SVGAGI (reference sequence). V lost 5 bases, J lost 7 bases, and 14 bases lay in between. There are 13 residues in the CDR3.

The chain carries TRBV18 and TRBJ2-1; TRBD2 matches 9 bases. CDR3 length: 18 amino acids. Germline lookup yields CDR1 KGHSH and CDR2 LQKENI. Trimming cost V 1 base and J 0 bases; bases outside gene matches: 7. The CDR3: CASSPQTSGRPSYNEQFF. The CDR3 DNA sequence: TGTGCCAGCTCACCACAGACAAGCGGGAGGCCCTCCTACAATGAGCAGTTCTTC.

CDR3 bases: TGTGCCAGCAGAAATGATGAGGACAGGGGGACCTATGGCTACACCTTC. As protein: CASRNDEDRGTYGYTF. The V and J genes are TRBV5-6 and TRBJ1-2; 10 bases match TRBD1. The V gene end was trimmed by 5 bases and the J gene end by 4 bases; junction bases not matched to a gene: 11. The CDR3 loop spans 16 amino acids. Germline V gene data show CDR1 as SGHDT and CDR2 as YYEEEE.

The CDR3 DNA follows: TGTGCCAGCAGTTACTCGGCCGAGGCGGGAGACAATGAGCAGTTCTTC. It codes for CASSYSAEAGDNEQFF. The chain couples TRBV6-5 to TRBJ2-1; 7 bases match TRBD2. The CDR3 length is 16 residues. CDR1 and CDR2 from the germline V gene are MNHEY and SVGAGI. The J segment lost 5 bases and the V segment lost 0 bases, leaving 7 bases of the junction unmatched.

The V call is TRBV6-5, the J call TRBJ1-5, with D hard to call. The germline CDR1 and CDR2 sequences are MNHEY and SVGAGI. This CDR3 comprises 13 residues. V was pared by 6 bases and J by 11 bases, with 17 bases between. CDR3 DNA sequence: TGTGCCAGCAGAAGGAGGGTCGACGGGTCCCAGCATTTT. Its protein is CASRRRVDGSQHF.

This clone has a handful of counts. CDR3 coding DNA: TGTGCCAGCAGCTTCGCTTCCGGGACAGGGGTAGCCAAAAACATTCAGTACTTC. Translated: CASSFASGTGVAKNIQYF. The V call is TRBV7-8, the J call TRBJ2-4, with 10 bases aligning to TRBD1. Trimming cost V 3 bases and J 0 bases; bases outside gene matches: 8. Germline lookup yields CDR1 SGHVS and CDR2 FQNEAQ. The CDR3 covers 18 residues. Looking up the rest from reference TRBV7-8 and TRBJ2-4 gives the full variable domain: GAGVSQSPRYKVAKRGQDVALRCDPISGHVSLFWYQQALGQGPEFLTYFQNEAQLDKSGLPSDRFFAERPEGSVSTLKIQRTQQEDSAVYLCASSFASGTGVAKNIQYFGAGTRLSVL.

The chain is built from TRBV10-1 and TRBJ2-2; TRBD1 agrees at 8 bases. Germline CDR1 reads WNHNN; CDR2 reads SYGVQD (reference sequence). The CDR3 totals 14 residues. V was clipped by 8 bases and J by 0 bases; unmatched bases: 2. The CDR3 DNA sequence: TGCGCCAGCCGGACAGGGACGAACACCGGGGAGCTGTTTTTT. Translated, it gives CASRTGTNTGELFF.

The V call is TRBV7-9, the J call TRBJ2-2; unclear D gene. This CDR3 is built from 14 residues. Trimming pared 5 bases from V and 4 bases from J, leaving 11 bases between. CDR1 SEHNR and CDR2 FQNEAQ come from the germline V gene (reference sequence). Here the CDR3 DNA reads TGTGCCAGCAGCGATGAAGCGCGCACCGGGGAGCTGTTTTTT. This translates into CASSDEARTGELFF.

The V and J genes are TRBV19 and TRBJ1-1; 8 nucleotides match TRBD1. V gave up 4 bases and J gave up 4 bases; unmatched junction bases: 8. The CDR3 has 15 residues. Germline CDR1 and CDR2: LNHDA and SQIVND (reference sequence). CDR3 amino acids: CASSTQGQVTTEAFF. CDR3 nucleotide sequence: TGTGCCAGTAGTACCCAGGGACAGGTAACCACTGAAGCTTTCTTT.

The rearrangement joins TRBV5-6 to TRBJ1-1, with D tentatively TRBD1 (5 bases). The germline V gene encodes CDR1 SGHDT and CDR2 YYEEEE. The CDR3 covers 14 residues. The V end was cut by 4 bases, the J end by 10 bases, with 20 bases between. CDR3 in amino acids: CASSPKNYHRGAFF. The CDR3, as DNA: TGTGCCAGCAGCCCAAAAAATTACCATAGGGGAGCTTTCTTT.

The V call is TRBV2, the J call TRBJ1-4, with TRBD1 matching 7 bases. The CDR3 is 18 residues long. Germline lookup yields CDR1 SNHLY and CDR2 FYNNEI. The V segment lost 6 bases and the J segment 0 bases; nucleotides outside the gene matches: 13. CDR3 in amino acids: CASRIPSRGSATNEKLFF. The DNA for the CDR3 is TGTGCCAGCAGAATCCCCAGCAGGGGGTCCGCAACTAATGAAAAACTGTTTTTT.

The chain employs TRBV5-6 and TRBJ2-5; D possibly corresponds to TRBD2 (5 bases). CDR3 size: 19 residues. Trimming left V 4 bases short and J 2 bases short, with 27 bases between. Looked up from germline, CDR1 is SGHDT and CDR2 is YYEEEE. CDR3 DNA sequence: TGTGCCAGCAGCCCGAAGGGATATGGCGCGGGTCTCCCTCAAGAGACCCAGTACTTC. Translating it yields CASSPKGYGAGLPQETQYF. The full variable domain, with the rest looked up from reference TRBV5-6 and TRBJ2-5, is DAGVTQSPTHLIKTRGQQVTLRCSPKSGHDTVSWYQQALGQGPQFIFQYYEEEERQRGNFPDRFSGHQFPNYSSELNVNALLLGDSALYLCASSPKGYGAGLPQETQYFGPGTRLLVL.

The gene calls are TRBV6-1 and TRBJ1-2; TRBD1 agrees at 8 bases. Per the germline V gene, CDR1 is MNHNS and CDR2 is SASEGT. The CDR3 runs 13 residues. With 6 bases clipped from V and 5 bases from J, the junction kept 5 bases outside the gene matches. The CDR3 coding sequence is TGTGCCAGCAGCGCGGACAGGGTTTATGGCTACACCTTC. Amino acids: CASSADRVYGYTF.

V usage is TRBV29-1 and J usage is TRBJ2-7; 10 bases align to TRBD1. Per the germline V gene, CDR1 is SQVTM and CDR2 is ANQGSEA. Trimming cost V 7 bases and J 3 bases; bases outside gene matches: 6. The CDR3 is made up of 13 amino acids. The CDR3 here is CSADRGDRYEQYF. For the CDR3, the DNA is TGCAGCGCGGACAGGGGGGATCGCTACGAGCAGTACTTC.

V is TRBV11-2 and J is TRBJ2-1; 9 bases align to TRBD1. Germline trimming cut 6 bases from V and 4 bases from J; bases unmatched to any gene: 10. Germline V lookup: CDR1 SGHAT, CDR2 FQNNGV. This CDR3 comprises 16 residues. CDR3 coding DNA: TGTGCCAGCAGATACCACGTGGACAGGGGATACAATGAGCAGTTCTTC. This encodes CASRYHVDRGYNEQFF.

J is TRBJ2-1 and V is TRBV5-1; D gene ambiguous. V was clipped by 1 base and J by 8 bases, with 10 bases between them. Germline CDR1 SGHRS, CDR2 YFSETQ. This CDR3 is built from 13 residues. The CDR3 reads CASSLRLGDEQFF. In nucleotides, the CDR3 is TGCGCCAGCAGCTTGAGGTTGGGCGATGAGCAGTTCTTC. Complete variable domain (other parts from reference TRBV5-1 and TRBJ2-1): KAGVTQTPRYLIKTRGQQVTLSCSPISGHRSVSWYQQTPGQGLQFLFEYFSETQRNKGNFPGRFSGRQFSNSRSEMNVSTLELGDSALYLCASSLRLGDEQFFGPGTRLTVL.

This chain uses TRBV5-1 with TRBJ2-7; D is perhaps TRBD2 (6 bases). Germline lookup yields CDR1 SGHRS and CDR2 YFSETQ. V gave up 0 bases and J gave up 0 bases, with 10 bases separating them. This CDR3 is built from 15 residues. The CDR3 DNA follows: TGCGCCAGCAGCTTGGAAGGCGGGAACTCCTACGAGCAGTACTTC. It is translated as CASSLEGGNSYEQYF.

The table lists this clone with a few counts. V and J are TRBV29-1 and TRBJ2-1; TRBD1 might be the D (6 bases). The V gene's germline CDR1 is SQVTM and CDR2 ANQGSEA. CDR3 length: 15 residues. V lost 4 bases to trimming and J lost 0 bases, with 13 bases between them. The CDR3 nucleotides read TGCAGCGTTGCCGGACAGCCCCCCTCCTACAATGAGCAGTTCTTC. It codes for CSVAGQPPSYNEQFF.

The rearrangement joins TRBV30 to TRBJ2-2; 10 nucleotides align to TRBD2. This CDR3 spans 17 amino acids. The V segment lost 2 bases and the J segment 6 bases; nucleotides outside the gene matches: 12. In germline, CDR1 is GTSNPN, CDR2 SVGIG (reference sequence). The CDR3 DNA reads as TGTGCCTGGAGTCGGATGGAACTAGCGGGATTCGCCGGGGAGCTGTTTTTT. Its protein product is CAWSRMELAGFAGELFF.

The chain combines TRBV27 with TRBJ2-3; the D gene is possibly TRBD1 (7 bases). CDR1 is MNHEY and CDR2 is SMNVEV in the germline V gene (reference sequence). CDR3 size: 15 residues. V was shortened by 3 bases and J by 0 bases, with 10 bases between the two germline ends. In nucleotides, the CDR3 is TGTGCCAGCAGTTTGGCAGGGGGGAGCACAGATACGCAGTATTTT. It codes for CASSLAGGSTDTQYF.

This clone was counted only a few times. V usage is TRBV29-1 and J usage is TRBJ2-3, with 13 bases matching TRBD2. After removal of 7 bases from V and 3 bases from J, the junction contained 13 bases not matched to a gene. From germline, CDR1 is SQVTM and CDR2 ANQGSEA. This CDR3 contains 17 residues. The CDR3 region is CSALEFPGLAGTDTQYF. The CDR3 coding sequence is TGCAGCGCTCTCGAGTTCCCGGGACTAGCGGGGACAGATACGCAGTATTTT.

The table lists this clone with a count of one. This sequence joins TRBV5-4 and TRBJ2-1, with D perhaps TRBD2 (5 bases). CDR3 length equals 16 residues. The germline gives CDR1 SGHNT, CDR2 YYREEE (reference sequence). Trimming took 3 bases from V and 0 from J, leaving 13 bases between them. The CDR3 protein is CASSSVGDSSYNEQFF. In DNA, the CDR3 is TGTGCCAGCAGCTCAGTCGGGGATAGCTCCTACAATGAGCAGTTCTTC.

This clone was seen a few times. The genes are TRBV9 and TRBJ1-2; D gene uncertain. Trimming took 0 bases from V and 4 from J, leaving 10 bases between them. This CDR3 has 14 amino acids. Germline V lookup: CDR1 SGDLS, CDR2 YYNGEE. CDR3 loop: CASSVDRKPYGYTF. In DNA, the CDR3 is TGTGCCAGCAGCGTAGACAGAAAACCCTATGGCTACACCTTC.

The chain combines TRBV5-8 with TRBJ2-5; 7 positions agree with TRBD1. The CDR3 has 16 residues. Germline V gene lookup returns CDR1 SGHTS and CDR2 YDEGEE. J lost 4 bases, V lost 2 bases, and 11 bases had no gene match. The CDR3 nucleotides are TGTGCCAGCAGCTTATTGGGGACAGCCTTGGGAGAGACCCAGTACTTC. Protein sequence: CASSLLGTALGETQYF.

This clone was found a few times. V is TRBV5-1 and J is TRBJ2-2; weak D call: TRBD2 (6 bases). CDR1 is SGHRS and CDR2 is YFSETQ in the germline V gene. The CDR3 consists of 17 residues. Trimming pared 4 bases from V and 1 base from J, leaving 17 bases between. CDR3: CASSPPSAGRNTGELFF. The CDR3 DNA sequence: TGCGCCAGCAGCCCCCCCTCCGCGGGAAGGAACACCGGGGAGCTGTTTTTT.